This entry features one T cell receptor beta chain sequence. Its target is unknown. These data are taken from a study of shared clonotypes between healthy human individuals. Overall study: Donor composition was a couple of women and a few men, aged 18 to 49. Broader study findings: Donor scarcity curtailed the genetic and exposure-history diversity represented herein.

Ten immunoSEQ deep assay plates held the unsorted PBMC DNA. Repertoires were generated with immunoSEQ multiplex PCR, while TCRdb's copy carries only in-frame clones and drops some. This table has 400,000 to 500,000 clones, 65% to 80% appearing once. From germline, CDR1 is LNHNV and CDR2 YYDKDF (reference sequence). The CDR3 is 15 residues long. The V segment lost 6 bases and the J segment 2 bases; nucleotides outside the gene matches: 2. The sample consisted of PBMCs. The V call is TRBV15, the J call TRBJ2-6, with TRBD1 identical over 9 bases. This TCR derives from a woman aged 40 to 50 in good health. Some clones in this sample may be carry-over from other donors' samples. The CDR3 bases are TGTGCCACCAGGAGGGACAGGGCTGGGGCCAACGTCCTGACTTTC. Its translation: CATRRDRAGANVLTF.